This TCR beta chain was captured by sequencing in a study of T cells in Graves' hyperthyroidism and ophthalmopathy. TCR beta CDR3 regions were amplified from RNA transcripts. Primed by the HTBI set, a first-round RT-PCR was run on the TCR CDR3. TCRdb reprocessed the multiplex PCR reads with MiXCR, giving one entry per CDR3 protein. This table holds some 600,000 distinct CDR3 sequences, approximately 15% found once. The hyperthyroidism patients had all been newly diagnosed, and their disease duration was under 2 months. Their ages ranged from 18 to 65 years. Study results and limitations: Separating ophthalmopathy from stable hyperthyroidism was achieved by a 13 V-J model. Blood also contained most expanded thyroid clonotypes above 0.001.

This clonotype was found a few times. Its antigen is still unknown. This CDR3 contains 13 residues. Germline CDR1 and CDR2: MNHNS and SASEGT. Unmatched junction bases numbered 4, after V lost 6 bases and J lost 2 bases. The TCR sequence derives from a young woman with Graves' hyperthyroidism that later progressed to Graves' ophthalmopathy. The sample was blood. The chain carries TRBV6-1 and TRBJ2-7; 7 bases are a match to TRBD1. CDR3 sequence (DNA): TGTGCCAGCAGGACAGGGCCAACCTACGAGCAGTACTTC. Its protein product is CASRTGPTYEQYF.